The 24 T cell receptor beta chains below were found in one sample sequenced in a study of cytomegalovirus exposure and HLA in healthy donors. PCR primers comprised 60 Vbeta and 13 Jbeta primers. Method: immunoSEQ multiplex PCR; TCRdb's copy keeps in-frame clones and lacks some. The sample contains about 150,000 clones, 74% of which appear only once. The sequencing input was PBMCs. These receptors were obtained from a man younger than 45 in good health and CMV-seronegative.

Written as DNA, the CDR3 is TGTGCCATCCAGGGACAGGCGAACACCGGGGAGCTGTTTTTT. Protein: CAIQGQANTGELFF. The V call is TRBV10-3, the J call TRBJ2-2; TRBD1 matches 8 bases. With V trimmed by 8 bases and J by 0 bases, 2 bases remained unmatched. Germline V CDR1 and CDR2: ENHRY, SYGVKD. The CDR3 spans 14 residues.

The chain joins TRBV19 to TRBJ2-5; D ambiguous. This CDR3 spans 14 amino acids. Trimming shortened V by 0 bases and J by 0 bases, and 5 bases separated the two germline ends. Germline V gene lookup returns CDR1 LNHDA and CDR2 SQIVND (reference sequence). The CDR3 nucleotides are TGTGCCAGTAGTATAGACGTATACCAAGAGACCCAGTACTTC. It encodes CASSIDVYQETQYF.

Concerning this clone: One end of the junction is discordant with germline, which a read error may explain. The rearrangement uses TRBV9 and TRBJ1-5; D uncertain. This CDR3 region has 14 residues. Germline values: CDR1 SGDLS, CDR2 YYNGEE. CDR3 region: CASSVGQTNQPQNF. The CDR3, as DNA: TGTGCCAGCAGCGTAGGGCAGACTAATCAGCCCCAGAATTTT.

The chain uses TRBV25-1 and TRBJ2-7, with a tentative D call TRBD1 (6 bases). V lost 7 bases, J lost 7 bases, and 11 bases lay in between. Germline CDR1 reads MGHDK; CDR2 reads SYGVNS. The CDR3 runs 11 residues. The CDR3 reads CASIQGWEQYF. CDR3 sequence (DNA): TGTGCCAGCATACAGGGCTGGGAGCAGTACTTC.

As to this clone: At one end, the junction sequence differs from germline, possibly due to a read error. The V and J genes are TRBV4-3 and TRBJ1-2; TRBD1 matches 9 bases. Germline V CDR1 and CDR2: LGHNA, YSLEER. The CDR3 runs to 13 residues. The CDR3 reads CASSPGQGRGYPF. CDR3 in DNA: TGCGCCAGCAGCCCGGGACAGGGACGTGGCTACCCCTTC.

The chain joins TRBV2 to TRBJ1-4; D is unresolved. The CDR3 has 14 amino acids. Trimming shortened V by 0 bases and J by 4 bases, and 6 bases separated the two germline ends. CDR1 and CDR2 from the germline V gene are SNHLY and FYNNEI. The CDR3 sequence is CASSEAASNEKLFF. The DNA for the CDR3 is TGTGCCAGCAGTGAAGCGGCCAGTAATGAAAAACTGTTTTTT.

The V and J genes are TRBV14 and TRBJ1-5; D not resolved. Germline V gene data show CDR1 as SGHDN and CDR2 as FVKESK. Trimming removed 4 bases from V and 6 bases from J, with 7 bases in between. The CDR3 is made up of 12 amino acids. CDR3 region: CASSLGSQPQHF. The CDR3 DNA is TGTGCCAGCAGCCTCGGGAGTCAGCCCCAGCATTTT.

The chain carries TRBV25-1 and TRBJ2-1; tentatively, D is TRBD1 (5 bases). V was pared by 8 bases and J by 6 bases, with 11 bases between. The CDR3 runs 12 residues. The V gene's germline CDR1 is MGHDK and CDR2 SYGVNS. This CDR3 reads CASLSQANEQFF. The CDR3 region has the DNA TGTGCCAGCCTGTCACAGGCCAATGAGCAGTTCTTC.

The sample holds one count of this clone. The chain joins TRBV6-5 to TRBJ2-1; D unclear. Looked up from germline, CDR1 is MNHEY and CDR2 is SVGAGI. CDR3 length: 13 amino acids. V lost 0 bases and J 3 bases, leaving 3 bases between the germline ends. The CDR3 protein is CASSYSRYNEQFF. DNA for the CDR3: TGTGCCAGCAGTTACTCGCGCTACAATGAGCAGTTCTTC.

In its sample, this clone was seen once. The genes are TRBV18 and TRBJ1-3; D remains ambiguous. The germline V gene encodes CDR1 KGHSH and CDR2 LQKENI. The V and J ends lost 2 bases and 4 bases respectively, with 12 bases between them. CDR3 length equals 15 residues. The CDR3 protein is CASSPGLASGNTIYF. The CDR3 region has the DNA TGTGCCAGCTCACCAGGGTTAGCATCCGGAAACACCATATATTTT.

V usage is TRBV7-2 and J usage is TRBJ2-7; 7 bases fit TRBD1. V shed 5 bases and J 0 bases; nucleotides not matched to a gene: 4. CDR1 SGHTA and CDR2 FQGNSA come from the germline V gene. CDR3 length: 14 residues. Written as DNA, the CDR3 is TGTGCCAGCAGCCGACAGGGTTCCTCCTACGAGCAGTACTTC. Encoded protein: CASSRQGSSYEQYF.

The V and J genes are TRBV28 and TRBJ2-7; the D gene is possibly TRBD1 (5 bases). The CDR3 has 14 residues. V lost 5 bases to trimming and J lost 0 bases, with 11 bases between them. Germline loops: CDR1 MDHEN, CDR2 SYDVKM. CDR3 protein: CASSIDRSSYEQYF. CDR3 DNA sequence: TGTGCCAGCAGTATCGACAGAAGCTCCTACGAGCAGTACTTC.

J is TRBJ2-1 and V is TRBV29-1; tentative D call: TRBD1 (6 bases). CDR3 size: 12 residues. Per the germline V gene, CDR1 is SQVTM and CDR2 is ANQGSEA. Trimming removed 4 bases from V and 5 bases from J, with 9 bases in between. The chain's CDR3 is CSVVRQDNEQFF. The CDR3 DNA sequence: TGCAGCGTTGTGAGACAGGACAATGAGCAGTTCTTC.

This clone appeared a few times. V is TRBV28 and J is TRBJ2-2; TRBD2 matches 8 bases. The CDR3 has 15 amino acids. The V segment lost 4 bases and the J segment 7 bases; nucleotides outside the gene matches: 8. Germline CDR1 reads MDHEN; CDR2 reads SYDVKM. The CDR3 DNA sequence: TGTGCCAGCAGTTGGACGGGGGGGCCTGGCGGGGAGCTGTTTTTT. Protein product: CASSWTGGPGGELFF.

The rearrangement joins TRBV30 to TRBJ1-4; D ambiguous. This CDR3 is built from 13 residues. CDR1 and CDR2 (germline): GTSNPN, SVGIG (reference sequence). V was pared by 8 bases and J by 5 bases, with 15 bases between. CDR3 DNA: TGTGCCAGCCGTCGAGGGAAGAATGAAAAACTGTTTTTT. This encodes CASRRGKNEKLFF.

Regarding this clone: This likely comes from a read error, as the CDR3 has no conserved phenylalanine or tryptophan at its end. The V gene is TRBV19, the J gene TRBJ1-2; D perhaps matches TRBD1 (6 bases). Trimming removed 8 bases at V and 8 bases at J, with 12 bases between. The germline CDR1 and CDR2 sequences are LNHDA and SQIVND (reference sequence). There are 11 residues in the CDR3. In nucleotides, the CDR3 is TGTGCCAGTTTGACAGGCCGCGGCTACACCCTC. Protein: CASLTGRGYTL.

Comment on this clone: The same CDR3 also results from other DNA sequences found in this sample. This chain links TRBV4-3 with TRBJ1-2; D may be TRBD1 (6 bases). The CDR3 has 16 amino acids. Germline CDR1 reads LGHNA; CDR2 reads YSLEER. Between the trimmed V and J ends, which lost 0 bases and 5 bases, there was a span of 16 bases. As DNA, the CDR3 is TGCGCCAGCAGCCAAGAGCAGGGGCGCATCCCGTATGGCTACACCTTC. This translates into CASSQEQGRIPYGYTF.

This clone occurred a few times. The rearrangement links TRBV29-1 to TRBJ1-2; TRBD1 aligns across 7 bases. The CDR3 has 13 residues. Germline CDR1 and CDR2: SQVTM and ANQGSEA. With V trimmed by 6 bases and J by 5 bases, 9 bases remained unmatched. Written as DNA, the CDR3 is TGCAGCGTCTTAGGACAGGATGGTTATGGCTACACCTTC. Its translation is CSVLGQDGYGYTF.

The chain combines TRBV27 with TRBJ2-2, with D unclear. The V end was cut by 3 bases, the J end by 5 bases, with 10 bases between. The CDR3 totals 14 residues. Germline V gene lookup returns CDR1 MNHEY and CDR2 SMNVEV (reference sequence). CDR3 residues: CASSFQTRTGELFF. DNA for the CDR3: TGTGCCAGCAGTTTCCAAACGAGGACCGGGGAGCTGTTTTTT.

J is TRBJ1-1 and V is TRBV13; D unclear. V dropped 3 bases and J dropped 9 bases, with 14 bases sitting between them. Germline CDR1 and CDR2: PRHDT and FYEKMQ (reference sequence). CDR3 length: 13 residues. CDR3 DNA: TGTGCCAGCAGCTTCGGGGAGGCCGGGAAAGCTTTCTTT. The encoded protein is CASSFGEAGKAFF.

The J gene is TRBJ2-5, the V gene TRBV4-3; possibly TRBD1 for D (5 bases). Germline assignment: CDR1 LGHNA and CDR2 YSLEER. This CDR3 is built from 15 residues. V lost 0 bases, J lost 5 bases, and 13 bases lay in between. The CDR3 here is CASSQEYQGSETQYF. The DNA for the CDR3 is TGCGCCAGCAGCCAAGAGTATCAGGGTAGTGAGACCCAGTACTTC.

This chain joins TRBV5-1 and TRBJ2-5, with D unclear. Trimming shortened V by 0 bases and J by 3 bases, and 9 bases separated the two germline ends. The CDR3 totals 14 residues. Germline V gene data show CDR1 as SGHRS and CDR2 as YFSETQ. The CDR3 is CASSLGLPKETQYF. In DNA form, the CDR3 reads TGCGCCAGCAGCTTGGGACTTCCCAAAGAGACCCAGTACTTC.

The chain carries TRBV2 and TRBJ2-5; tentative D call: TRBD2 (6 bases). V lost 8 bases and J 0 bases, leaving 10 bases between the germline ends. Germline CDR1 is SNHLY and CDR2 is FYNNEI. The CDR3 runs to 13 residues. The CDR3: CASGGSYQETQYF. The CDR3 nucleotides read TGTGCCAGCGGGGGGTCGTACCAAGAGACCCAGTACTTC.

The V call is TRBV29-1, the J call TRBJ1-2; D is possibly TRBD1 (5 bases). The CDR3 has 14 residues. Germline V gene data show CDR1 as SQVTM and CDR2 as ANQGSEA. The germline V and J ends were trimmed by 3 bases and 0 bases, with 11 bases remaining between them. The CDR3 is CSVEPQEANYGYTF. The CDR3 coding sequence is TGCAGCGTTGAGCCACAGGAAGCTAACTATGGCTACACCTTC.